This TCR beta chain stems from a study of blood T cell repertoires in COVID-19. Overall study context: Specimens from acute and convalescent COVID-19 originated in the United States, Italy and Spain. Sources were T cells, B-cell-depleted T cells, or PBMCs; the material itself was cDNA or gDNA.

In the original workflow: Amplification of reference gene primers was used by the study to estimate nucleated cell counts. Here immunoSEQ multiplex PCR was the method, and the copy in TCRdb shows in-frame clones only, minus some. V and J calls and clone size come straight from that table; D and trimming were deduced from the DNA. The sample shows over 300,000 clones, about 89% of them seen only once. This clone appeared a single time. The TCR comes from a man aged 40-55 years with acute or convalescent COVID-19. Sequencing input: peripheral blood.

The CDR3 DNA sequence: TGCAGCGCCATGACAGGAGGTAACTATGGCTACACCTTC. Its translation: CSAMTGGNYGYTF. The chain joins TRBV29-1 to TRBJ1-2; perhaps TRBD1 as D (6 bases). The CDR3 length is 13 residues. Germline values: CDR1 SQVTM, CDR2 ANQGSEA. V was cut by 7 bases and J by 1 base, with 13 bases left in between.